This T cell receptor beta chain was retrieved from a study of spatial heterogeneity in lung cancer. V was pared by 1 base and J by 6 bases, with 8 bases of the junction left unmatched. The CDR3 covers 15 residues. Germline CDR1 and CDR2: SGHTA and FQGNSA. Described time point: blood at routine non-recurrence follow-up after resection. Sequencing covered unsorted whole RNA taken from tumor, nontumor lung or frozen PBMC. From the 5' RACE reads, TCRdb called clonotypes with MiXCR, one entry per CDR3 protein. Of about 120,000 distinct CDR3 sequences listed, 10% to 12% are singletons. This specimen was PBMCs, taken at follow-up. V and J are TRBV7-2 and TRBJ2-7; 8 bases line up with TRBD1. The clonotype was recovered from a female donor with early-stage non-small cell lung cancer. CDR3 nucleotide sequence: TGTGCCAGCAGCTTAGTGCAAGGGACAGGCTCCGAGCAGTACTTC. It yields the protein CASSLVQGTGSEQYF.